This TCR beta chain was observed in a study of blood T cell repertoires in COVID-19 (dated by TCRdb to the early 2020s). Regarding the research as a whole: Samples from collaborators originated in the United States, Italy and Spain and spanned both the acute and convalescent phases of COVID-19. The material from the prospective study consisted of cDNA or gDNA derived from T cells, B-cell-depleted T cells, or PBMCs. Deeply sampled blood TCRbeta repertoires from subjects exposed to, actively infected with, or recovered from COVID-19 were included in the dataset. The repertoires were released in a freely available public database intended as a resource for research on the immune response to SARS-CoV-2. Samples came from the ongoing ImmuneRACE study (first 160 participants) plus 1,254 subjects from 6 global collaborators. Nearly every sample came with metadata listing a de-identified subject ID, COVID-19 status, age in years and sex. HLA class I and class II types, where available, came from metadata supplied by the sample provider rather than from assay-based typing. The paper as a whole reports these results and caveats: The quantity of clinical and demographic metadata differed by source and by participant and was supplied without curation.

TCRbeta CDR3 regions were amplified from genomic DNA by means of the immunoSEQ Assay, a bias-controlled multiplex PCR. In the source study's methods: Within the assay, amplification of reference gene primers was used to estimate how many nucleated cells each sample contained. To quantify the absolute abundance of each unique TCRbeta CDR3 rearrangement, sequence reads were collapsed and filtered. Productive Simpson clonality was computed per sample as the square root of Simpson's diversity index over productive rearrangements. TCRdb re-hosts the immuneACCESS table, in-frame sequences only. Its copies lack some clones; in the studies checked, an unresolved V gene accounts for under half of them, and the cause for the rest is not known. V, J and clone size were drawn from that table, and D and trimming were deduced from the DNA. Across this sample there are 5,000 to 5,500 clones, with about 88% seen only once. Together, the top ten hold 2.5% to 3.5% of the sample.

The collaborating institutions used their own protocols to collect whole blood in K2EDTA tubes. Collaborator samples were shipped for TCRbeta analysis as frozen whole blood, isolated PBMCs, or DNA extracted from either sample type. Notes on this clone: Its antigen is not yet known. Qualities for individual bases were not recorded, and no much larger clone is one base off.

CDR1 and CDR2, looked up from the germline V gene (reference sequence), are SGHNT and YYREEE. Spanning cysteine to phenylalanine, the CDR3 consists of 14 amino acids. Just CDR3 DNA is preserved here, 42 bases in frame from base 1. V is reduced by 4 bases and J by 5 bases, leaving a spacing of 15 bases between them. The TCR was taken from an elderly woman with acute or convalescent COVID-19. The rearrangement combines TRBV5-4 with TRBJ2-5; the D region possibly corresponds to TRBD1 (5 bases align). The material sequenced was peripheral blood. The bases are TGTGCCAGCAGCACACCGACAGAAATCGAGACCCAGTACTTC. This codes for CASSTPTEIETQYF.